These T cell receptor beta chains were read from a single sample in a study of blood T cell repertoires in COVID-19. The table came from immunoSEQ multiplex PCR; TCRdb's copy has only in-frame clones and leaves some out. Of roughly 46,000 clones detected, 70% to 90% appear once; the ten largest clones hold 15% to 17%. Material for sequencing was peripheral blood. The origin of the receptors is a human donor in a cohort sampled during active COVID-19. The donor label of this sample is uncertain. The CDR3 runs from the conserved cysteine through the conserved F or W. D genes are given only for firm matches. Expanded clones get a size class; other rows say once, few or many, or leave the size out.

D gene,J gene,clone size,V gene,CDR3 DNA,CDR3 protein
-,TRBJ2-5,-,TRBV18,TGTGCCAGCTCACCACGAGGTGAGACCCAGTACTTC,CASSPRGETQYF
TRBD1,TRBJ1-4,-,TRBV6-1,TGTGCCAGCAGTGAAGACAGGGGGCGAACTAATGAAAAACTGTTTTTT,CASSEDRGRTNEKLFF
-,TRBJ1-1,-,TRBV11-2,TGTGCCAGCAGCTTACCAGTCCAGGGCGGGGTATCCACTGAAGCTTTCTTT,CASSLPVQGGVSTEAFF
-,TRBJ1-1,-,TRBV2,TGTGCCAGCAGTCCTCTGGACAGTGAAGCTTTCTTT,CASSPLDSEAFF
TRBD1,TRBJ1-2,few,TRBV19,TGTGCCAGTAGAACAGGGGGCGACTATGGCTACACCTTC,CASRTGGDYGYTF
-,TRBJ1-6,-,TRBV19,TGTGCCAGTAGTTCGGTTCGGGATTCACCCCTCCACTTT,CASSSVRDSPLHF
-,TRBJ1-6,-,TRBV19,TGTGCCAGTAACCCCCAGCCCGACAGGAATTCACCCCTCCACTTT,CASNPQPDRNSPLHF
-,TRBJ1-3,-,TRBV4-1,TGCGCCAGCAGCCAAGCCCATAAACAAGGAGTCGCTGGAAACACCATATATTTT,CASSQAHKQGVAGNTIYF
TRBD2,TRBJ2-1,-,TRBV4-3,TGCGCCAGCAGCCAAGTTGGACTAGCGAAAGGGGAGCAGTTCTTC,CASSQVGLAKGEQFF
-,TRBJ1-4,-,TRBV3-1/TRBV3-2,TGTGCCAGCAGTGGTCGAGGGAAAGTTTATGAAAAACTGTTTTTT,CASSGRGKVYEKLFF
-,TRBJ2-7,-,TRBV5-1,TGCGCCAGCAGCTTGGATGCAGGGGGGACCTACGAGCAGTACTTC,CASSLDAGGTYEQYF